The 24 T cell receptor beta chains below come from one sample, sequenced in a study of shared clonotypes between healthy human individuals. Measured with immunoSEQ multiplex PCR; TCRdb has only the in-frame clones, and not every one. Among around 2.3 million clones, 95% were seen once, and the ten largest hold about 0.13%. Sequencing input: naive CD4+ T cells sorted from blood. Subset described: CD45RA+ positively selected. The receptors were gathered from a man aged 18 to 30 in good health.

V gene TRBV6-6 combines with J gene TRBJ2-7, with TRBD1 as a possible D gene (6 bases). The germline V and J ends were trimmed by 0 bases and 3 bases, with 12 bases remaining between them. The CDR3 runs 15 residues. Germline assignment: CDR1 MNHNY and CDR2 SVGAGI (reference sequence). Written as DNA, the CDR3 is TGTGCCAGCAGTTACTCGAGCAGGGGACACTACGAGCAGTACTTC. Translation gives CASSYSSRGHYEQYF.

The chain links TRBV30 to TRBJ2-6; the D is unclear. Trimming shortened V by 6 bases and J by 1 base, and 22 bases separated the two germline ends. Germline V gene lookup returns CDR1 GTSNPN and CDR2 SVGIG (reference sequence). This CDR3 has 18 residues. Written as DNA, the CDR3 is TGTGCCTGCCATCTAAAGGGATTGCCAATTTCTGGGGCCAACGTCCTGACTTTC. Translation gives CACHLKGLPISGANVLTF.

This clone was observed a single time. CDR3 in DNA: TGTGCCAGCAGCCTGCTCCCGGGGGGGGCAGATACGCAGTATTTT. Its protein product is CASSLLPGGADTQYF. The rearrangement uses TRBV11-2 and TRBJ2-3; 8 positions agree with TRBD2. Per the germline V gene, CDR1 is SGHAT and CDR2 is FQNNGV. The CDR3 spans 15 residues. The ends lost 5 bases at V and 4 bases at J; junction bases unmatched: 8.

This chain uses TRBV5-1 with TRBJ2-7; 7 bases line up with TRBD1. The length of the CDR3 is 15 residues. After removal of 4 bases from V and 2 bases from J, the junction contained 9 bases not matched to a gene. Germline V gene lookup returns CDR1 SGHRS and CDR2 YFSETQ. CDR3 in DNA: TGCGCCAGCAGCCCCTCGGGGACAGCTACCTACGAGCAGTACTTC. This translates into CASSPSGTATYEQYF.

CDR3 sequence reads: CASILGTEYSYNEQFF. CDR3 sequence (DNA): TGTGCCAGCATCCTCGGGACCGAGTATTCCTACAATGAGCAGTTCTTC. The gene calls are TRBV7-9 and TRBJ2-1; the D call may be TRBD1 or TRBD2 (5 bases each). Trimming took off 7 bases at V and 1 base at J, with 17 bases between the two ends. Germline V lookup: CDR1 SEHNR, CDR2 FQNEAQ (reference sequence). This CDR3 spans 16 amino acids.

This chain links TRBV7-2 with TRBJ2-3; maybe TRBD2 (6 bases). This CDR3 has 15 amino acids. The germline gives CDR1 SGHTA, CDR2 FQGNSA. The V end was cut by 5 bases, the J end by 1 base, with 13 bases between. CDR3 nucleotides: TGTGCCAGCAGCCCCGCGGGCGGGGGCACAGATACGCAGTATTTT. Amino acids: CASSPAGGGTDTQYF.

This rearrangement joins TRBV5-6 to TRBJ2-7; D is possibly TRBD1 or TRBD2 (5 bases each). Trimming cost V 5 bases and J 3 bases, with 15 bases left between them. Germline CDR1 is SGHDT and CDR2 is YYEEEE. CDR3 size: 14 residues. CDR3 in DNA: TGTGCCAGCAGGACCTCCGGGACGGGCTACGAGCAGTACTTC. Amino acids: CASRTSGTGYEQYF.

This clone came up once. DNA of the CDR3: TGCGCCAGCAGCCAAGAATCCGGGACAGGCAATCACGAAAAACTGTTTTTT. Residues: CASSQESGTGNHEKLFF. This sequence joins TRBV4-1 and TRBJ1-4; 8 bases are shared with TRBD1. Looked up from germline, CDR1 is MGHRA and CDR2 is YSYEKL. The CDR3 is made up of 17 amino acids. The ends lost 0 bases at V and 8 bases at J; junction bases unmatched: 11.

The rearrangement links TRBV21-1 to TRBJ2-3; TRBD1 was called by the table and not checked on the DNA. TRBV21-1 is a known pseudogene. The CDR3 spans 16 residues. The CDR3 nucleotides are TGTGCCAGCAGCAAAGTTGGGGCTAGAGGCACAGATACGCAGTATTTT. It encodes CASSKVGARGTDTQYF.

The CDR3 loop is CASSFRGTVSYEQYF. CDR3 nucleotide sequence: TGTGCCAGCAGCTTCCGGGGGACAGTTTCCTACGAGCAGTACTTC. This sequence joins TRBV5-6 and TRBJ2-7; possibly TRBD1 for D (7 bases). The CDR3 consists of 15 residues. V was pared by 2 bases and J by 1 base, with 13 bases between. Germline CDR1 SGHDT, CDR2 YYEEEE.

This chain links TRBV4-1 with TRBJ1-4, with D unclear. Germline V gene sequence: CDR1 MGHRA, CDR2 YSYEKL. The CDR3 loop spans 13 amino acids. V lost 1 base and J 13 bases, leaving 13 bases between the germline ends. The CDR3: CASSQVTSGRLFF. The DNA of the CDR3 is TGCGCCAGCAGCCAAGTCACCTCTGGAAGACTGTTTTTT.

V and J are TRBV18 and TRBJ1-5; D gene unclear. This CDR3 is built from 14 residues. V was clipped by 1 base and J by 5 bases, with 9 bases between them. Per germline, CDR1 KGHSH and CDR2 LQKENI. Here the CDR3 DNA reads TGTGCCAGCTCACCACGAGATCTGGATCAGCCCCAGCATTTT. This sequence encodes CASSPRDLDQPQHF. Complete variable domain (other parts from reference TRBV18 and TRBJ1-5): NAGVMQNPRHLVRRRGQEARLRCSPMKGHSHVYWYRQLPEEGLKFMVYLQKENIIDESGMPKERFSAEFPKEGPSILRIQQVVRGDSAAYFCASSPRDLDQPQHFGDGTRLSIL.

The rearrangement links TRBV7-9 to TRBJ2-5, with TRBD1 matching over 9 bases. Germline CDR1 is SEHNR and CDR2 is FQNEAQ (reference sequence). The CDR3 is 16 amino acids. The V and J ends lost 5 bases and 5 bases, in that order; junction bases with no gene match: 12. The CDR3 DNA is TGTGCCAGCAGCAGCTCCGGGACAGGGTCAATGGAGACCCAGTACTTC. This encodes CASSSSGTGSMETQYF.

Details on this clone: Other DNA sequences in this sample translate to the same CDR3. The chain uses TRBV18 and TRBJ1-5, with 8 bases matching TRBD1. This CDR3 spans 16 amino acids. V shed 6 bases and J 0 bases; nucleotides not matched to a gene: 7. Germline lookup yields CDR1 KGHSH and CDR2 LQKENI. The CDR3 sequence is CASSPGTGYSNQPQHF. The DNA for the CDR3 is TGTGCCAGCTCGCCAGGGACAGGTTATAGCAATCAGCCCCAGCATTTT. Full variable domain (remainder filled in from reference TRBV18 and TRBJ1-5): NAGVMQNPRHLVRRRGQEARLRCSPMKGHSHVYWYRQLPEEGLKFMVYLQKENIIDESGMPKERFSAEFPKEGPSILRIQQVVRGDSAAYFCASSPGTGYSNQPQHFGDGTRLSIL.

The rearrangement joins TRBV5-1 to TRBJ2-7; D is undetermined. This CDR3 is built from 14 residues. The germline V gene has CDR1 SGHRS and CDR2 YFSETQ. V was clipped by 4 bases and J by 0 bases, with 11 bases between them. This CDR3 is CASSLARSSYEQYF. The CDR3, as DNA: TGCGCCAGCAGCCTGGCCCGGTCCTCCTACGAGCAGTACTTC.

As DNA, the CDR3 is TGTGCCAGCAGCAATCAGGGAATCGGGAACTCACCCCTCCACTTT. Its translation is CASSNQGIGNSPLHF. This chain connects TRBV6-1 to TRBJ1-6; D perhaps matches TRBD1 (5 bases). Germline V lookup: CDR1 MNHNS, CDR2 SASEGT. Trimming stripped 6 bases from V and 10 bases from J, with 19 bases between. The CDR3 sequence is 15 residues long.

The chain couples TRBV4-3 to TRBJ1-2; D might be TRBD1 (5 bases). Germline loops: CDR1 LGHNA, CDR2 YSLEER. This CDR3 contains 15 residues. V gave up 0 bases and J gave up 5 bases, with 13 bases separating them. The DNA for the CDR3 is TGCGCCAGCAGCCAAGATGGCAGGGCATGGTATGGCTACACCTTC. Protein: CASSQDGRAWYGYTF.

V is TRBV18 and J is TRBJ2-6; D may be TRBD2 (6 bases). Germline CDR1 and CDR2: KGHSH and LQKENI. The CDR3 spans 19 residues. The ends were cut back, 2 bases at V and 0 bases at J, with 17 bases in the middle. The chain's CDR3 is CASSPIGTGVSSGANVLTF. CDR3 nucleotides: TGTGCCAGCTCACCAATCGGTACGGGAGTCAGCTCTGGGGCCAACGTCCTGACTTTC.

This chain joins TRBV7-2 and TRBJ1-2, with unresolved D. The CDR3 loop spans 15 amino acids. The germline V gene has CDR1 SGHTA and CDR2 FQGNSA. The germline V and J ends were trimmed by 1 base and 3 bases, with 12 bases remaining between them. The CDR3 DNA sequence: TGTGCCAGCAGCTTAGGTCCAAGAGTGGACTATGGCTACACCTTC. It is translated as CASSLGPRVDYGYTF.

The chain is built from TRBV5-4 and TRBJ2-3, with D maybe TRBD2 (6 bases). There are 15 residues in the CDR3. V was pared by 5 bases and J by 0 bases, with 13 bases between. The germline gives CDR1 SGHNT, CDR2 YYREEE (reference sequence). The CDR3 nucleotides are TGTGCCAGCAGGCGGGACGGGACCAGCACAGATACGCAGTATTTT. Encoded protein: CASRRDGTSTDTQYF.

This clone was detected once. This chain connects TRBV7-8 to TRBJ2-7, with a possible D match to TRBD2 (5 bases). In germline, CDR1 is SGHVS, CDR2 FQNEAQ. The CDR3 extends over 12 amino acids. Between the trimmed V and J ends, which lost 5 bases and 4 bases, there was a span of 9 bases. CDR3 bases: TGTGCCAGCAGCACTCGGGATTACGAGCAGTACTTC. Protein product: CASSTRDYEQYF.

CDR3 nucleotides: TGTGCCATCAGAACCCCGGCGGGAACCCACGAGCAGTACTTC. Its translation is CAIRTPAGTHEQYF. This rearrangement joins TRBV10-3 to TRBJ2-7; D possibly corresponds to TRBD2 (6 bases). The CDR3 runs to 14 residues. Trimming stripped 6 bases from V and 5 bases from J, with 17 bases between. The germline CDR1 and CDR2 sequences are ENHRY and SYGVKD.

The chain employs TRBV5-1 and TRBJ2-6, with D uncertain. Trimming stripped 4 bases from V and 0 bases from J, with 11 bases between. CDR3 length: 16 amino acids. Germline V CDR1 and CDR2: SGHRS, YFSETQ. The DNA for the CDR3 is TGCGCCAGCAGCCCCGAACGGGTCTCTGGGGCCAACGTCCTGACTTTC. Its protein product is CASSPERVSGANVLTF.

The J gene is TRBJ2-5, the V gene TRBV5-1, with 9 bases fitting TRBD2. The CDR3 has 15 residues. Per germline, CDR1 SGHRS and CDR2 YFSETQ. Unmatched junction bases numbered 6, after V lost 1 base and J lost 5 bases. DNA of the CDR3: TGCGCCAGCAGCTTGCCTAGCGGGGACCTCGAGACCCAGTACTTC. This gives the protein CASSLPSGDLETQYF.